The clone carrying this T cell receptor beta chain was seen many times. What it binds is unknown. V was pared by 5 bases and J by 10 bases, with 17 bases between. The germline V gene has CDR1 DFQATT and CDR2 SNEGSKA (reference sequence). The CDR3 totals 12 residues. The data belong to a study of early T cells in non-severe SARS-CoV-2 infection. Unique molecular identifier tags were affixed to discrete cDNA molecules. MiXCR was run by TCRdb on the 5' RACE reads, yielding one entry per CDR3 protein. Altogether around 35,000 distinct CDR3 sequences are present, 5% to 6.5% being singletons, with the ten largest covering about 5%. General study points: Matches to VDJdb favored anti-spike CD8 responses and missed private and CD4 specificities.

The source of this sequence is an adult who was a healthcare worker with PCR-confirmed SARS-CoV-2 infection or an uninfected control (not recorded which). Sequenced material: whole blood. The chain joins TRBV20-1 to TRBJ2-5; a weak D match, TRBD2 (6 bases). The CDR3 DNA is TGCAGTGCTTGGGTGCTAGGGGAGGACCAGTACTTC. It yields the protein CSAWVLGEDQYF.